Described below is a single T cell receptor (beta chain) sequence and its context. Its antigen is still unknown. One junction end does not reproduce the germline sequence, and a read error may be involved. MiXCR, run by TCRdb on the 5' RACE reads, gives a single entry per CDR3 protein. The sample includes 700,000 or so distinct CDR3 sequences, about 9.4% of them seen just once. These data come from a study of identical twins. Overall study findings and caveats: With monozygotic twins, out-of-frame TCR alpha sharing exceeded what models estimated.

This CDR3 has 16 residues. Germline V lookup: CDR1 SSHAT, CDR2 FNYEAQ (reference sequence). These data are also associated with another study on yellow fever vaccine responses in identical twins.

The receptor was isolated from a young woman in good health. This chain joins TRBV7-7 and TRBJ2-6; D gene unclear. The specimen was PBMCs. CDR3 protein: CASSSGRTSGANVLTF. In nucleotides, the CDR3 is TGTGCTAGCAGCTCCGGACGGACCTCTGGGGCCAACGTCCTGACTTTC.